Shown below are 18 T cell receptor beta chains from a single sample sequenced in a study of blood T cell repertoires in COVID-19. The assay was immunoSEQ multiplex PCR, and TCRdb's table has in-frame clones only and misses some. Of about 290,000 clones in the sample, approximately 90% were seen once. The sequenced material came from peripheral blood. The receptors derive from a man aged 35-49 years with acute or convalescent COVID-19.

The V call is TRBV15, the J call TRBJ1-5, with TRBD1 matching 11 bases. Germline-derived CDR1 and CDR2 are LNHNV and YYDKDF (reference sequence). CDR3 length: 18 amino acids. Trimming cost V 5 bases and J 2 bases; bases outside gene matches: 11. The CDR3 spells CATSSRDRGSNGNQPQHF. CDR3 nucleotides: TGTGCCACCAGCTCCCGGGACAGGGGGTCCAACGGCAATCAGCCCCAGCATTTT.

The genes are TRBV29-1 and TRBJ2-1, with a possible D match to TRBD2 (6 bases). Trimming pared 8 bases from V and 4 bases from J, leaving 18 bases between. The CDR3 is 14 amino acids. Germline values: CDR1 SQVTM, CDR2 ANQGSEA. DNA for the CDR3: TGCAGCCCGACTAGGAAGGATTCTTACAATGAGCAGTTCTTC. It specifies CSPTRKDSYNEQFF.

CDR3 DNA: TGTGCCTGGGCCCGGGGGGATGGGGCCAACGTCCTGACTTTC. Protein: CAWARGDGANVLTF. The chain is built from TRBV30 and TRBJ2-6; the match to TRBD2 covers 7 bases. The CDR3 spans 14 residues. Germline assignment: CDR1 GTSNPN and CDR2 SVGIG (reference sequence). The J segment lost 3 bases and the V segment lost 5 bases, leaving 4 bases of the junction unmatched. The complete variable domain, with remaining parts taken from reference TRBV30 and TRBJ2-6, reads SQTIHQWPATLVQPVGSPLSLECTVEGTSNPNLYWYRQAAGRGLQLLFYSVGIGQISSEVPQNLSASRPQDRQFILSSKKLLLSDSGFYLCAWARGDGANVLTFGAGSRLTVL.

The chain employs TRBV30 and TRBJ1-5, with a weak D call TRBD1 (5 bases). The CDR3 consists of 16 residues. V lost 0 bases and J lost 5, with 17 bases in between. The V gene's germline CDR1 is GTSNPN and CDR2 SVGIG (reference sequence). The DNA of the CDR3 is TGTGCCTGGAGTGTACGGCGCAGGGTAAGGGATCAGCCCCAGCATTTT. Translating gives CAWSVRRRVRDQPQHF.

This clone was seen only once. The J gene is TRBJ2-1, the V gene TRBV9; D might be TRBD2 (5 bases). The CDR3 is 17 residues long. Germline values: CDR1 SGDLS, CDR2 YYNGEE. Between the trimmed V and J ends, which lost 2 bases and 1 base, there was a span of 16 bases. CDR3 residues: CASSVSPHGVSYNEQFF. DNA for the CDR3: TGTGCCAGCAGCGTTAGCCCCCACGGGGTATCCTACAATGAGCAGTTCTTC.

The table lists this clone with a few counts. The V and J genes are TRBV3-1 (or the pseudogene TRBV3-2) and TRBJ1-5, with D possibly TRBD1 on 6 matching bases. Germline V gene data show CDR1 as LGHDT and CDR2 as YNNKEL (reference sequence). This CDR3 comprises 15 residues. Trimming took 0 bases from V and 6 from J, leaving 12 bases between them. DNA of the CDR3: TGTGCCAGCAGCCAAGACACTACAGGGACTCAGCCCCAGCATTTT. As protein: CASSQDTTGTQPQHF.

In DNA form, the CDR3 reads TGTGCCAGCAGCCAAGAGAAAGGACAATTTTTCGACAATGAGCAGTTCTTC. Amino acid sequence: CASSQEKGQFFDNEQFF. V and J are TRBV14 and TRBJ2-1; D might be TRBD1 (5 bases). Trimming left V 0 bases short and J 5 bases short, with 17 bases between. The CDR3 has 17 amino acids. Looked up from germline, CDR1 is SGHDN and CDR2 is FVKESK. Full variable domain (remainder filled in from reference TRBV14 and TRBJ2-1): EAGVTQFPSHSVIEKGQTVTLRCDPISGHDNLYWYRRVMGKEIKFLLHFVKESKQDESGMPNNRFLAERTGGTYSTLKVQPAELEDSGVYFCASSQEKGQFFDNEQFFGPGTRLTVL.

CDR3 coding DNA: TGTGCCAGCAGCTCGGGTGTAGCGGGGTTCAATGAGCAGTTCTTC. This codes for CASSSGVAGFNEQFF. This chain links TRBV4-2 with TRBJ2-1; 8 bases fit TRBD2. J was trimmed by 6 bases and V by 5 bases; bases with no gene match: 9. Per the germline V gene, CDR1 is LGHNA and CDR2 is YNFKEQ. This CDR3 spans 15 amino acids.

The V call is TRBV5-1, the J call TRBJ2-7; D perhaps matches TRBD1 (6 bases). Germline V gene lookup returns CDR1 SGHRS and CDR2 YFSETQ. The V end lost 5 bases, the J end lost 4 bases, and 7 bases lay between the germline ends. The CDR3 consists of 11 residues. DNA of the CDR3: TGCGCCAGCAGTCAGGGGTACGAGCAGTACTTC. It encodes CASSQGYEQYF.

CDR3 DNA: TGTGCCAGCAGTGAAAAAGGCGGGGGGGCCTACGAGCAGTACTTC. Amino acids: CASSEKGGGAYEQYF. This chain joins TRBV6-1 and TRBJ2-7; 9 nucleotides align to TRBD2. J lost 2 bases, V lost 2 bases, and 4 bases had no gene match. The CDR3 extends over 15 amino acids. Germline V gene lookup returns CDR1 MNHNS and CDR2 SASEGT.

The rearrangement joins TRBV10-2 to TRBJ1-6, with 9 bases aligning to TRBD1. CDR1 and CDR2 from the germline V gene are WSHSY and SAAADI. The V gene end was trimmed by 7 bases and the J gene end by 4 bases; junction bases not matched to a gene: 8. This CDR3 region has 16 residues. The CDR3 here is CASTEPGQGYNSPLHF. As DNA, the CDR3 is TGCGCCAGCACCGAGCCGGGACAGGGTTATAATTCACCCCTCCACTTT.

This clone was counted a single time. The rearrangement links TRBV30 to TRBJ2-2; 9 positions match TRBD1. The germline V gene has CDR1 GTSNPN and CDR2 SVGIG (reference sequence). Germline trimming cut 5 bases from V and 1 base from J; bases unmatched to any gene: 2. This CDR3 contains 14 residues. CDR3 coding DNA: TGTGCCTGGGGACAGGGGCGGAACACCGGGGAGCTGTTTTTT. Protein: CAWGQGRNTGELFF.

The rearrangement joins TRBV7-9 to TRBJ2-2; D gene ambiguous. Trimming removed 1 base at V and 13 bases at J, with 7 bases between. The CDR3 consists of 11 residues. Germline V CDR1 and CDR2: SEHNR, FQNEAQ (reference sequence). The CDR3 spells CASSLGSRLFF. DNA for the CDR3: TGTGCCAGCAGCTTAGGAAGTAGGCTGTTTTTT.

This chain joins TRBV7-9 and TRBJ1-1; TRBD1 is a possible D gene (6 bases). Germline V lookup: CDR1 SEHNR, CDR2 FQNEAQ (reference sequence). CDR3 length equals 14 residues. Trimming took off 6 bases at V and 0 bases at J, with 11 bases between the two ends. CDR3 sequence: CASRSDSMNTEAFF. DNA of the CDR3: TGTGCCAGCAGGTCGGACAGTATGAACACTGAAGCTTTCTTT. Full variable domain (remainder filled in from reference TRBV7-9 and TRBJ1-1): DTGVSQNPRHKITKRGQNVTFRCDPISEHNRLYWYRQTLGQGPEFLTYFQNEAQLEKSRLLSDRFSAERPKGSFSTLEIQRTEQGDSAMYLCASRSDSMNTEAFFGQGTRLTVV.

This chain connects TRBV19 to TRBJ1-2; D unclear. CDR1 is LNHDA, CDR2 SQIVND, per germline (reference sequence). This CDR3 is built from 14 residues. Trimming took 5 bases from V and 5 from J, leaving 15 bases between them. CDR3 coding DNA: TGTGCCAGTAGTCTCCGGACTGAGTGGTATGGCTACACCTTC. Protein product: CASSLRTEWYGYTF. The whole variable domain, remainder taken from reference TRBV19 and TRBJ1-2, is DGGITQSPKYLFRKEGQNVTLSCEQNLNHDAMYWYRQDPGQGLRLIYYSQIVNDFQKGDIAEGYSVSREKKESFPLTVTSAQKNPTAFYLCASSLRTEWYGYTFGSGTRLTVV.

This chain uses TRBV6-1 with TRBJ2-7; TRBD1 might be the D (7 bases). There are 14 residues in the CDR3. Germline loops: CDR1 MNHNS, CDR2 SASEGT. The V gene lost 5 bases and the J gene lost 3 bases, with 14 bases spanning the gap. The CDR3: CASSLIRGDYEQYF. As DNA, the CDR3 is TGTGCCAGCAGTCTGATCAGGGGGGACTACGAGCAGTACTTC.

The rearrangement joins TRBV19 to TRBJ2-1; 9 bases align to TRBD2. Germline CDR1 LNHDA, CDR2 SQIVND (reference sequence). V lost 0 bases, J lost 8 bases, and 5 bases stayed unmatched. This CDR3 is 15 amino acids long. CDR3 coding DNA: TGTGCCAGTAGTATAGATGGGGTAGCGGGGGATGAGCAGTTCTTC. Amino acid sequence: CASSIDGVAGDEQFF.

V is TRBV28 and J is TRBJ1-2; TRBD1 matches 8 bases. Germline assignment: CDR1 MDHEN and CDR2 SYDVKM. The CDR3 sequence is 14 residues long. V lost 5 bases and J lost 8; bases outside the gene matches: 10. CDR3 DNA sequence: TGTGCCAGCAGTCAAGCCGGGACAGGTCGAGGCTACACCTTC. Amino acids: CASSQAGTGRGYTF.